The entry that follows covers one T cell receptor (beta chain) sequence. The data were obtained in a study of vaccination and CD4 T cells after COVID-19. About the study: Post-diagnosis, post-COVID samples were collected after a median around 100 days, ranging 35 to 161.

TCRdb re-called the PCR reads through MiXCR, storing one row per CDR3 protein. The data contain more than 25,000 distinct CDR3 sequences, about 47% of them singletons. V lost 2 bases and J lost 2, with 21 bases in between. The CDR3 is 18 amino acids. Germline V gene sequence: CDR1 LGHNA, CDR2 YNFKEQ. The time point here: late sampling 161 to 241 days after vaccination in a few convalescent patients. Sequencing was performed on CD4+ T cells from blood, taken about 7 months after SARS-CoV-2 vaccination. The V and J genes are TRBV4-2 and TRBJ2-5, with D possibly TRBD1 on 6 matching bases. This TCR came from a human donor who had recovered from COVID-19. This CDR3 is CASSQSGTVGARQETQYF. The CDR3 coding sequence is TGTGCCAGCAGCCAATCGGGAACCGTGGGGGCCCGACAAGAGACCCAGTACTTC.